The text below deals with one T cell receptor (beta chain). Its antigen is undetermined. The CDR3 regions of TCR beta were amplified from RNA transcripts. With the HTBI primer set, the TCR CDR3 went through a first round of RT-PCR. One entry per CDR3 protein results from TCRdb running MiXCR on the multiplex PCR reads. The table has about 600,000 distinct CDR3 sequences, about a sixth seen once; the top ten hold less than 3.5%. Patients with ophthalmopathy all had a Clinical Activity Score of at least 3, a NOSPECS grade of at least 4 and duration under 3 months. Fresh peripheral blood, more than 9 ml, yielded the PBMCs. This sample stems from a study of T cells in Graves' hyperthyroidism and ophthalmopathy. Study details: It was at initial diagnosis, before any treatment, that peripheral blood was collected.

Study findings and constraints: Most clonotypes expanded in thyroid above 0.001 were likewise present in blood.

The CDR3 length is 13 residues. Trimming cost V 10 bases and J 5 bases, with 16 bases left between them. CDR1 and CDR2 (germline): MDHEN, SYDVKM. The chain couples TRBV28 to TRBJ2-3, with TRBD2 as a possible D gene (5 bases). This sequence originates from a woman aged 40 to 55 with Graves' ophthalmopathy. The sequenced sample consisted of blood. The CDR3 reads CATRGPGIDTQYF. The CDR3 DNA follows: TGTGCCACCCGGGGTCCGGGGATAGATACGCAGTATTTT. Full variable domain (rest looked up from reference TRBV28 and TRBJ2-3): DVKVTQSSRYLVKRTGEKVFLECVQDMDHENMFWYRQDPGLGLRLIYFSYDVKMKEKGDIPEGYSVSREKKERFSLILESASTNQTSMYLCATRGPGIDTQYFGPGTRLTVL.